A single sample is the source of the 21 T cell receptor beta chains below, sequenced in a study of blood T cells in healthy people across ages. Next came a second PCR, run for about 6 to 11 cycles, which used a sample-barcoded 5' primer along with a J-beta primer mix. Each CDR3 protein gets one entry after TCRdb re-called the 5' RACE reads with MiXCR. The sample has about 1.6 million distinct CDR3 sequences; around 35% are singletons. Sequenced material: blood. The receptors stem from a woman under 40 in good health.

The rearrangement uses TRBV5-1 and TRBJ2-4; D is perhaps TRBD1 (5 bases). CDR3 length equals 16 residues. With 4 bases removed from V and 5 bases from J, the gap between germline ends came to 19 bases. The V gene's germline CDR1 is SGHRS and CDR2 YFSETQ. For the CDR3, the DNA is TGCGCCAGCAGCCCGGATAAGGGGATTTGGCAAAACATTCAGTACTTC. Its protein is CASSPDKGIWQNIQYF.

V is TRBV20-1 and J is TRBJ1-2; D perhaps matches TRBD1 (5 bases). Germline V lookup: CDR1 DFQATT, CDR2 SNEGSKA (reference sequence). V was shortened by 0 bases and J by 8 bases, with 10 bases between the two germline ends. This CDR3 is 12 amino acids long. The CDR3 DNA reads TGCAGTGCTAGAGAACCAGGGACCGGCTACACCTTC. Encoded protein: CSAREPGTGYTF.

In its sample, this clonotype was seen a few times. The CDR3 loop reads CASSLALAQVYNEQFF. Written as DNA, the CDR3 is TGTGCCAGCAGCTTAGCCTTGGCACAGGTCTACAATGAGCAGTTCTTC. The chain combines TRBV7-2 with TRBJ2-1; the D gene is possibly TRBD1 (5 bases). The CDR3 is 16 amino acids. In germline, CDR1 is SGHTA, CDR2 FQGNSA. The V end was cut by 0 bases, the J end by 3 bases, with 12 bases between.

In regard to this clonotype: One junction end does not reproduce the germline sequence, and a read error may be involved. The V and J genes are TRBV7-9 and TRBJ2-1, with 10 nucleotides matching TRBD2. The CDR3 covers 17 residues. Germline CDR1 reads SEHNR; CDR2 reads FQNEAQ (reference sequence). In nucleotides, the CDR3 is TGTACCAGCAGCTTAAGGCTAGCGGGAGTCGAAGGAGATGAGCAGTTCTTC. Protein: CTSSLRLAGVEGDEQFF.

This clonotype was seen just once. The rearrangement uses TRBV6-1 and TRBJ2-4; D uncertain. The germline V gene has CDR1 MNHNS and CDR2 SASEGT. This CDR3 comprises 14 residues. With 3 bases removed from V and 0 bases from J, the gap between germline ends came to 6 bases. The CDR3 bases are TGTGCCAGCAGTGACACCGTAGCCAAAAACATTCAGTACTTC. Its translation is CASSDTVAKNIQYF.

This chain connects TRBV7-8 to TRBJ2-3; D is unresolved. Trimming took off 5 bases at V and 2 bases at J, with 14 bases between the two ends. This CDR3 contains 15 residues. Germline V gives CDR1 SGHVS, CDR2 FQNEAQ. The CDR3 reads CASSLREVTTDTQYF. As DNA, the CDR3 is TGTGCCAGCAGCCTCCGAGAGGTTACCACAGATACGCAGTATTTT.

V and J are TRBV4-1 and TRBJ2-4; 8 bases line up with TRBD2. The length of the CDR3 is 18 residues. Germline trimming cut 1 base from V and 0 bases from J; bases unmatched to any gene: 8. Germline CDR1 and CDR2: MGHRA and YSYEKL. The CDR3 region is CASSQGGVAGLAKNIQYF. The CDR3 DNA is TGCGCCAGCAGCCAAGGCGGAGTAGCGGGACTAGCCAAAAACATTCAGTACTTC.

This sequence joins TRBV28 and TRBJ1-2, with D possibly being TRBD1 (5 bases). The CDR3 loop spans 13 amino acids. The V and J ends lost 7 bases and 4 bases respectively, with 13 bases between them. Germline CDR1 and CDR2: MDHEN and SYDVKM. This chain's CDR3 is CASIGRRGYGYTF. CDR3 nucleotides: TGTGCCAGCATAGGCAGGAGGGGCTATGGCTACACCTTC.

The chain combines TRBV21-1 with TRBJ2-3; the table assigns TRBD2, which was not confirmed against the DNA. TRBV21-1 is assigned pseudogene status. CDR3 length equals 15 residues. The CDR3 sequence: CASSKGRLARDTQYF. The CDR3 nucleotides are TGTGCCAGCAGCAAGGGGCGACTAGCTCGGGATACGCAGTATTTT.

This clonotype has a handful of counts. V and J are TRBV20-1 and TRBJ2-7; 8 bases match TRBD1. Per germline, CDR1 DFQATT and CDR2 SNEGSKA (reference sequence). This CDR3 region has 13 residues. The ends lost 5 bases at V and 2 bases at J; junction bases unmatched: 5. This CDR3 reads CSARTGMAYEQYF. CDR3 coding DNA: TGCAGTGCTCGGACAGGGATGGCCTACGAGCAGTACTTC.

In this sample, this clonotype turned up a few times. The gene calls are TRBV2 and TRBJ2-2; 8 nucleotides line up with TRBD2. This CDR3 contains 14 residues. Germline-derived CDR1 and CDR2 are SNHLY and FYNNEI. Trimming cost V 10 bases and J 1 base; bases outside gene matches: 5. CDR3: CATTGGLNTGELFF. In nucleotides, the CDR3 is TGTGCCACCACGGGGGGGTTGAACACCGGGGAGCTGTTTTTT.

This clonotype has more than one count but fewer than ten. The CDR3 DNA follows: TGTGCCACCGGCCCGGGACTCCTGGGACGGGAGCAGTACTTC. This translates into CATGPGLLGREQYF. The chain is built from TRBV10-3 and TRBJ2-7, with TRBD2 as a possible D gene (6 bases). Germline V gene lookup returns CDR1 ENHRY and CDR2 SYGVKD. Trimming removed 10 bases at V and 7 bases at J, with 23 bases between. This CDR3 spans 14 amino acids.

The count of this clonotype is one. The chain is built from TRBV20-1 and TRBJ2-1; D is unresolved. Germline CDR1 and CDR2: DFQATT and SNEGSKA (reference sequence). V lost 4 bases and J lost 5, with 6 bases in between. The CDR3 loop spans 11 amino acids. CDR3 sequence (DNA): TGCAGTGCTACCCCCGACAATGAGCAGTTCTTC. The encoded protein is CSATPDNEQFF.

The chain joins TRBV27 to TRBJ2-7; 11 positions match TRBD1. Germline CDR1 is MNHEY and CDR2 is SMNVEV (reference sequence). With 0 bases clipped from V and 3 bases from J, the junction kept 7 bases outside the gene matches. The CDR3 runs to 17 residues. CDR3 in DNA: TGTGCCAGCAGTTTATCGATAAGCGGGACAGGGGGCTACGAGCAGTACTTC. This encodes CASSLSISGTGGYEQYF.

This chain links TRBV27 with TRBJ2-3; 14 nucleotides align to TRBD2. With V trimmed by 11 bases and J by 3 bases, 7 bases remained unmatched. The CDR3 contains 15 residues. CDR1 and CDR2 (germline): MNHEY, SMNVEV (reference sequence). CDR3 DNA: TGTGCCGGCAAAAGGACTAGCGGGAGGACAGATACGCAGTATTTT. Translated: CAGKRTSGRTDTQYF.

The sample holds many counts of this clonotype. The gene calls are TRBV29-1 and TRBJ2-5; D not resolved. Trimming pared 3 bases from V and 5 bases from J, leaving 7 bases between. CDR3 length: 11 residues. The germline CDR1 and CDR2 sequences are SQVTM and ANQGSEA. The CDR3: CSVEAKETQYF. DNA of the CDR3: TGCAGCGTTGAGGCAAAGGAGACCCAGTACTTC. The full variable domain, rest sourced from reference TRBV29-1 and TRBJ2-5, is SAVISQKPSRDICQRGTSLTIQCQVDSQVTMMFWYRQQPGQSLTLIATANQGSEATYESGFVIDKFPISRPNLTFSTLTVSNMSPEDSSIYLCSVEAKETQYFGPGTRLLVL.

The chain carries TRBV9 and TRBJ2-3; no clear D. Trimming removed 3 bases at V and 0 bases at J, with 20 bases between. CDR3 length: 18 amino acids. Germline V lookup: CDR1 SGDLS, CDR2 YYNGEE. CDR3 coding DNA: TGTGCCAGCAGCGCAAAGCCGTCGTCCGGGTTGAGCACAGATACGCAGTATTTT. The encoded protein is CASSAKPSSGLSTDTQYF.

The CDR3 nucleotides are TGTGCCAGCAGGAGAGAGAGTGAGCAGTTCTTC. Protein sequence: CASRRESEQFF. V and J are TRBV28 and TRBJ2-1; D call uncertain. CDR3 length equals 11 residues. Between the trimmed V and J ends, which lost 6 bases and 9 bases, there was a span of 9 bases. The germline V gene has CDR1 MDHEN and CDR2 SYDVKM. The complete variable domain, with remaining parts taken from reference TRBV28 and TRBJ2-1, reads DVKVTQSSRYLVKRTGEKVFLECVQDMDHENMFWYRQDPGLGLRLIYFSYDVKMKEKGDIPEGYSVSREKKERFSLILESASTNQTSMYLCASRRESEQFFGPGTRLTVL.

V is TRBV24-1 and J is TRBJ2-3, with TRBD1 as a possible D gene (6 bases). The CDR3 loop spans 16 amino acids. The V and J ends lost 2 bases and 2 bases respectively, with 13 bases between them. Germline CDR1 is KGHDR and CDR2 is SFDVKD. The CDR3 coding sequence is TGTGCCACCAGTGATTCAAACAGGGAACCCACAGATACGCAGTATTTT. Protein: CATSDSNREPTDTQYF.

The chain combines TRBV28 with TRBJ1-1, with D tentatively TRBD1 (5 bases). This CDR3 has 13 amino acids. Trimming took 8 bases from V and 7 from J, leaving 17 bases between them. CDR1 MDHEN and CDR2 SYDVKM come from the germline V gene. For the CDR3, the DNA is TGTGCCAGCTCGCCGGGGCTCGGTTTTGAAGCTTTCTTT. Translated: CASSPGLGFEAFF.

This sequence joins TRBV20-1 and TRBJ2-1; TRBD2 aligns across 10 bases. CDR1 is DFQATT and CDR2 is SNEGSKA in the germline V gene (reference sequence). Trimming at V came to 4 bases and at J to 4 bases, leaving 10 bases not matched to a gene. There are 16 residues in the CDR3. DNA of the CDR3: TGCAGTGCTACTAGCGGGGGCCTTAACGGATACAATGAGCAGTTCTTC. This sequence encodes CSATSGGLNGYNEQFF.